This T cell receptor beta chain comes out of a study of tumor-infiltrating lymphocytes in oesophageal squamous cell carcinoma. The CDR3 length is 15 residues. CDR1 and CDR2 (germline): MNHEY, SMNVEV (reference sequence). This clonotype has more than one count but fewer than ten. TCRdb itself ran the PCR reads through MiXCR, one entry per CDR3 protein. The sample lists 9,900 or so distinct CDR3 sequences, 58% occurring once. The sequence derives from a female donor with esophageal squamous cell carcinoma. Input material: esophageal tumor tissue. V usage is TRBV27 and J usage is TRBJ2-7, with 11 bases aligning to TRBD1. The DNA end lines up better with TRBJ2-1; the J call may be wrong. In DNA, the CDR3 is TGTGCCAGCAGTAGAGGGACAGGGGGGTACAATGAGCAGTTCTTC. Translated: CASSRGTGGYNEQFF.